This T cell receptor (beta chain) was sequenced during a study of blood T cell repertoires in COVID-19. Overall study: COVID-19 samples collected from the United States, Italy and Spain covered acute and convalescent phases. PBMCs, B-cell-depleted T cells, or T cells were the source of the cDNA or gDNA that made up the material.

CDR1 is SGHTA and CDR2 is FQGNSA in the germline V gene. The CDR3 length is 14 residues. Trimming cost V 5 bases and J 4 bases; bases outside gene matches: 2. In the authors' methods: Reference gene primer amplification yielded estimated nucleated cell counts. Repertoires were generated with immunoSEQ multiplex PCR, while TCRdb's copy carries only in-frame clones and drops some. V and J calls plus clone size are reproduced from that table; the DNA served to infer D and trimming. The repertoire holds about 98,000 clones, more than 90% seen once, with roughly 4.5% in the top ten. The sequenced sample was peripheral blood. The chain couples TRBV7-2 to TRBJ1-5; 10 bases line up with TRBD1. The receptor was derived from a man between 18 and 35 years old with acute or convalescent COVID-19. The CDR3 DNA sequence: TGTGCCAGCAGCCGGGACAGGGGTAATCAGCCCCAGCATTTT. Its translation is CASSRDRGNQPQHF.